The clone carrying this TCR beta chain turned up a few times. Trimming shortened V by 4 bases and J by 3 bases, and 6 bases separated the two germline ends. Germline assignment: CDR1 MNHEY and CDR2 SMNVEV (reference sequence). The CDR3 has 12 amino acids. The sample comes from a study of blood T cells in healthy people across ages. Study in general: Capture by template switching was about one barcoded beta molecule per two T cells.

A second PCR of roughly 7 to 11 cycles used a sample-barcoded 5' primer and a J-beta primer mix. MiXCR, run by TCRdb on the 5' RACE reads, gives a single entry per CDR3 protein. The sample holds more than 1,000,000 distinct CDR3 sequences, under 30% seen once. The same specimen was also included in a second study, on T cells of mothers and their children.

This receptor was obtained from a girl aged 2 to 9 in good health. Sample: blood. The chain combines TRBV27 with TRBJ2-5, with no clear D. The CDR3 region is CASSSPEETQYF. CDR3 nucleotide sequence: TGTGCCAGCAGTTCCCCGGAAGAGACCCAGTACTTC.